The 23 T cell receptor beta chains below were found in one sample sequenced in a study of molecular identifiers for immune sequencing clone quantification. Via MiXCR, TCRdb re-called the PCR reads, giving one row per CDR3 protein. The sample lists some 70,000 distinct CDR3 sequences, 15% to 20% seen once, with roughly 1.5% in the top ten. Source material: naive CD8+ T cells from blood, with Jurkat cell RNA spiked in. The subset here: FACS-sorted CD8+CD4-CCR7+CD45RA+ naive T cells. The receptors stem from a human donor in good health. Some libraries in this study had Jurkat cell RNA spiked in.

V usage is TRBV10-3 and J usage is TRBJ1-2; 8 nucleotides line up with TRBD1. Per the germline V gene, CDR1 is ENHRY and CDR2 is SYGVKD. The V gene end was trimmed by 3 bases and the J gene end by 3 bases; junction bases not matched to a gene: 15. This CDR3 contains 18 residues. The CDR3 bases are TGTGCCATCAGTGATGGAGGAACAGACAGGGGCCTTTACTATGGCTACACCTTC. Protein sequence: CAISDGGTDRGLYYGYTF.

The J gene is TRBJ2-7, the V gene TRBV27, with 9 nucleotides matching TRBD2. Germline V gene sequence: CDR1 MNHEY, CDR2 SMNVEV (reference sequence). CDR3 length: 14 amino acids. The V segment lost 3 bases and the J segment 7 bases; nucleotides outside the gene matches: 7. CDR3 sequence reads: CASSLLAGSGEQYF. The CDR3 DNA reads as TGTGCCAGCAGTTTGCTAGCGGGATCGGGGGAGCAGTACTTC.

Regarding this clonotype: One junction end disagrees with the germline gene, perhaps due to a read error. The gene calls are TRBV12-3 or TRBV12-4 and TRBJ2-7; 10 nucleotides align to TRBD1. The length of the CDR3 is 16 residues. In DNA form, the CDR3 reads TGTGCCAGCAGTTTATCGGGACAGGGGCGTTCCTGCGAGCAGTACTTC. It specifies CASSLSGQGRSCEQYF.

This clonotype was seen a single time. A read error may be the cause here, since a much bigger clone is one base away. The conserved phenylalanine or tryptophan normally closing the CDR3 is absent here, so this likely arose from a read error. No DNA is shown, since the ends of the CDR3 on it are uncertain; the CDR3 is the one TCRdb lists. The rearrangement joins TRBV19 to TRBJ2-1. The CDR3 is 8 residues long, counting both termini. From germline, CDR1 is LNHDA and CDR2 SQIVND (reference sequence). This CDR3 reads CASSISGG.

This clonotype was observed many times. The chain is built from TRBV7-2 and TRBJ2-7, with TRBD2 matching over 8 bases. Germline lookup yields CDR1 SGHTA and CDR2 FQGNSA. The CDR3 loop spans 16 amino acids. V lost 0 bases, J lost 2 bases, and 6 bases stayed unmatched. CDR3 sequence: CASSLADFSGTYEQYF. CDR3 nucleotide sequence: TGTGCCAGCAGCTTAGCGGATTTTAGCGGGACCTACGAGCAGTACTTC.

Many counts were recorded for this clonotype. CDR3: CSGTSGRPYEQYF. CDR3 bases: TGCAGTGGCACTAGCGGGAGGCCCTACGAGCAGTACTTC. V and J are TRBV20-1 and TRBJ2-7, with 12 bases aligning to TRBD2. The ends lost 7 bases at V and 2 bases at J; junction bases unmatched: 3. The CDR3 consists of 13 residues. The germline CDR1 and CDR2 sequences are DFQATT and SNEGSKA (reference sequence).

At least ten counts were recorded for this clonotype. J is TRBJ2-3 and V is TRBV20-1; TRBD2 might be the D (5 bases). Deletions cut 6 bases from V and 4 bases from J, with 23 bases between. In germline, CDR1 is DFQATT, CDR2 SNEGSKA (reference sequence). The CDR3 is 16 amino acids. The CDR3 coding sequence is TGCAGTGCGAACGACGGGAAATTCTTTAGTTCAGATACGCAGTATTTT. Translation: CSANDGKFFSSDTQYF.

This clonotype was seen only a few times. This chain links TRBV28 with TRBJ1-1, with 7 bases aligning to TRBD1. The germline gives CDR1 MDHEN, CDR2 SYDVKM. The CDR3 runs 14 residues. The trim removed 6 bases at V and 2 bases at J, leaving 6 bases unmatched. CDR3 residues: CASRYRGLNTEAFF. The CDR3 DNA reads TGTGCCAGCAGATACAGGGGCCTCAACACTGAAGCTTTCTTT.

Worth noting for this clonotype: In this CDR3 the conserved last residue, phenylalanine or tryptophan, is missing, so a read error is likely. The chain has TRBV7-2 and TRBJ2-5; 11 bases align to TRBD2. The CDR3 totals 19 residues. Per the germline V gene, CDR1 is SGHTA and CDR2 is FQGNSA. The CDR3 here is CAGSSSLYLAGGPEETQYL. The CDR3 DNA is TGTGCCGGCAGCTCAAGTCTGTACCTAGCGGGAGGTCCGGAAGAGACCCAGTACCTC.

This clonotype was counted at least ten times. The chain recombines TRBV6-1 with TRBJ2-1; D is possibly TRBD1 or TRBD2 (5 bases each). From germline, CDR1 is MNHNS and CDR2 SASEGT. Trimming removed 7 bases at V and 9 bases at J, with 13 bases between. There are 12 residues in the CDR3. This CDR3 reads CASNVGTIEQFF. CDR3 in DNA: TGTGCCAGCAACGTAGGGACGATTGAGCAGTTCTTC.

Ten or more counts support this clonotype. This chain links TRBV7-2 with TRBJ2-7; D perhaps matches TRBD1 (5 bases). The CDR3 spans 14 residues. Trimming left V 4 bases short and J 2 bases short, with 12 bases between. Germline CDR1 SGHTA, CDR2 FQGNSA. The CDR3: CASSSQGAPYEQYF. The CDR3 DNA reads as TGTGCCAGCAGCTCCCAGGGTGCCCCCTACGAGCAGTACTTC.

This clonotype turned up a few times. CDR3 sequence: CASSPGTGNQPQHF. The CDR3 DNA reads TGTGCCAGCAGCCCGGGGACGGGCAATCAGCCCCAGCATTTT. The V call is TRBV5-4, the J call TRBJ1-5, with D possibly being TRBD1 (5 bases). This CDR3 region has 14 residues. V lost 4 bases and J 2 bases, leaving 10 bases between the germline ends. CDR1 is SGHNT, CDR2 YYREEE, per germline (reference sequence).

J is TRBJ2-1 and V is TRBV7-8; tentative D call: TRBD2 (6 bases). The CDR3 totals 17 residues. V lost 5 bases and J 8 bases, leaving 25 bases between the germline ends. Germline V gene sequence: CDR1 SGHVS, CDR2 FQNEAQ. In DNA form, the CDR3 reads TGTGCCAGCAGCCTCCCGGAGGGTCCCCCAAGTAGTGATGAGCAGTTCTTC. This gives the protein CASSLPEGPPSSDEQFF. The entire variable domain, with the rest obtained from reference TRBV7-8 and TRBJ2-1, is as follows: GAGVSQSPRYKVAKRGQDVALRCDPISGHVSLFWYQQALGQGPEFLTYFQNEAQLDKSGLPSDRFFAERPEGSVSTLKIQRTQQEDSAVYLCASSLPEGPPSSDEQFFGPGTRLTVL.

The table lists this clonotype with many counts. The chain carries TRBV28 and TRBJ1-2; TRBD1 agrees at 7 bases. Unmatched junction bases numbered 11, after V lost 6 bases and J lost 4 bases. This CDR3 is built from 15 residues. Germline lookup yields CDR1 MDHEN and CDR2 SYDVKM. The CDR3 DNA reads TGTGCCAGCAGCACGACAGGGAGGCTAGGCTATGGCTACACCTTC. Translating it yields CASSTTGRLGYGYTF.

On this clonotype: Possible read error: a much larger clone is one base away. This rearrangement joins TRBV19 to TRBJ1-5, with TRBD1 matching over 9 bases. V was pared by 11 bases and J by 0 bases, with 11 bases of the junction left unmatched. This CDR3 spans 16 amino acids. The germline V gene has CDR1 LNHDA and CDR2 SQIVND (reference sequence). The CDR3 DNA is TGTGCCGCCCGGGACAGGGTGGATTATAGCAATCAGCCCCAGCATTTT. Amino acid sequence: CAARDRVDYSNQPQHF.

J is TRBJ2-7 and V is TRBV28; 12 bases align to TRBD2. CDR1 is MDHEN and CDR2 is SYDVKM in the germline V gene. CDR3 length: 15 amino acids. V was pared by 6 bases and J by 6 bases, with 9 bases of the junction left unmatched. In DNA form, the CDR3 reads TGTGCCAGCAGCCGACTAGCGGGAGAGTCTGGCGAGCAGTACTTC. Amino acids: CASSRLAGESGEQYF.

This clonotype was seen at least ten times. J is TRBJ2-1 and V is TRBV27, with 14 nucleotides matching TRBD2. The CDR3 has 18 residues. The V gene end was trimmed by 4 bases and the J gene end by 11 bases; junction bases not matched to a gene: 16. Germline loops: CDR1 MNHEY, CDR2 SMNVEV (reference sequence). Here the CDR3 reads CASSYTTGTSGSPGKQFF. DNA for the CDR3: TGTGCCAGCAGTTATACCACCGGGACTAGCGGGAGCCCCGGGAAGCAGTTCTTC.

As to this clonotype: A much larger clone sits a single nucleotide away, making a read error possible. Given the absence of the conserved phenylalanine or tryptophan at the CDR3 end, a read error is likely. This chain connects TRBV7-9 to TRBJ2-7; D gene uncertain. This CDR3 comprises 14 residues. In germline, CDR1 is SEHNR, CDR2 FQNEAQ (reference sequence). The V end was cut by 1 base, the J end by 3 bases, with 10 bases between. The CDR3 region has the DNA TGTGCCAGCAGCTTAGAGGGTCAGATCTACGAGCAGTACCTC. Its protein is CASSLEGQIYEQYL.

This clonotype was picked up many times. The V and J genes are TRBV7-2 and TRBJ2-1; D is uncertain. Trimming stripped 4 bases from V and 0 bases from J, with 13 bases between. CDR3 length equals 16 residues. CDR1 is SGHTA, CDR2 FQGNSA, per germline. CDR3 protein: CASSSGRMSSYNEQFF. CDR3 in DNA: TGTGCCAGCAGCTCTGGGCGGATGAGCTCCTACAATGAGCAGTTCTTC.

Judged by abundance, this clonotype is medium-sized. The gene calls are TRBV10-3 and TRBJ1-1; D might be TRBD1 (6 bases). Per the germline V gene, CDR1 is ENHRY and CDR2 is SYGVKD. There are 16 residues in the CDR3. V dropped 0 bases and J dropped 6 bases, with 17 bases sitting between them. CDR3 protein: CAISESSAGRGSEAFF. CDR3 DNA: TGTGCCATCAGTGAGTCGTCGGCAGGGAGGGGGTCTGAAGCTTTCTTT.

This clonotype has more than one count but fewer than ten. The V gene is TRBV29-1, the J gene TRBJ2-7; D perhaps matches TRBD2 (6 bases). The V end lost 3 bases, the J end lost 3 bases, and 6 bases lay between the germline ends. Germline-derived CDR1 and CDR2 are SQVTM and ANQGSEA. CDR3 length equals 11 residues. In nucleotides, the CDR3 is TGCAGCGTTGAGACTAGCTACGAGCAGTACTTC. Its protein product is CSVETSYEQYF.

Points on this clonotype: Here the CDR3 omits its conserved ending phenylalanine or tryptophan, so a read error is the likely source. The gene calls are TRBV10-3 and TRBJ2-3, with D possibly matching TRBD2 (6 bases). This CDR3 is 15 amino acids long. Looked up from germline, CDR1 is ENHRY and CDR2 is SYGVKD. DNA for the CDR3: TGTGCCTTCAGTGAATGGGACTCGGGCACAGATACGCAGTATTGT. This encodes CAFSEWDSGTDTQYC.

This clonotype showed up many times. This chain links TRBV20-1 with TRBJ1-1, with TRBD1 as a possible D gene (6 bases). This CDR3 comprises 12 residues. Looked up from germline, CDR1 is DFQATT and CDR2 is SNEGSKA (reference sequence). V shed 4 bases and J shed 6 bases, with 12 bases lying between them. Here the CDR3 DNA reads TGCAGTGCTACCCTAACAGGGCCTGAAGCTTTCTTT. Residues: CSATLTGPEAFF.